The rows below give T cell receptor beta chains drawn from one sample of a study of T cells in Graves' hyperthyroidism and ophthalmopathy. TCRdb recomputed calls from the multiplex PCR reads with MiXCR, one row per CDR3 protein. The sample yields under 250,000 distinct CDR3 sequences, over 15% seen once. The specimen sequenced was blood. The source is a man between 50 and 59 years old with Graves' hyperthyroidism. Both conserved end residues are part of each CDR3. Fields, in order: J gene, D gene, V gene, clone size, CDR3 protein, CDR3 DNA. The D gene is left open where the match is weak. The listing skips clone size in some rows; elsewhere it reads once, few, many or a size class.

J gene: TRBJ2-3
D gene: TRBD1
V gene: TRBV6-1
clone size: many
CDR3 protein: CASRPGQASYYSTDTQYF
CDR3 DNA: TGTGCCAGCAGACCGGGACAGGCATCCTACTACAGCACAGATACGCAGTATTTT

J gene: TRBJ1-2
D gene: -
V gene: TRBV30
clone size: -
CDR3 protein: CAWSGHRFSGTEYGYTF
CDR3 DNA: TGTGCCTGGAGTGGCCACAGGTTCTCCGGGACCGAATATGGCTACACCTTC

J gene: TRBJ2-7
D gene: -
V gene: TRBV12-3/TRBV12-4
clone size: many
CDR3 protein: CASSFQGYEQYF
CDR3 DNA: TGTGCCAGCAGTTTTCAGGGCTACGAGCAGTACTTC

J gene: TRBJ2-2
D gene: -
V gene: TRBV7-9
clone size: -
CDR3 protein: CASSLRGLGGELFF
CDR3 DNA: TGTGCCAGCAGCTTACGAGGCTTGGGCGGGGAGCTGTTTTTT

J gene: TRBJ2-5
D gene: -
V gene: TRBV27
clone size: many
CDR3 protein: CASRTSTQQETQYF
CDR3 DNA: TGTGCCAGCAGAACTTCTACCCAGCAAGAGACCCAGTACTTC

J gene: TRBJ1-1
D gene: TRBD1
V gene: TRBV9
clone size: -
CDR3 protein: CASSPDASLGGARTEAFF
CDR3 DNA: TGCGCCAGCAGCCCCGACGCATCCTTAGGGGGCGCGAGAACTGAAGCTTTCTTT

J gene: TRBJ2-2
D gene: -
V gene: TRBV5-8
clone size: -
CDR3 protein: CASTLTDTGELFF
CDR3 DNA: TGTGCCAGCACCCTAACCGATACCGGGGAGCTGTTTTTT

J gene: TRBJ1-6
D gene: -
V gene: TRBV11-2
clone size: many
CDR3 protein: CASSPHLHRPNSPLHF
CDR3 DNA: TGTGCCAGCAGCCCTCACCTCCATCGGCCCAATTCACCCCTCCACTTT

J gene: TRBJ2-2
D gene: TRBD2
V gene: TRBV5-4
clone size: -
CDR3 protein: CASSLDPGGSGTGELFF
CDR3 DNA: TGTGCCAGCAGCTTGGATCCGGGCGGGAGCGGGACCGGGGAGCTGTTTTTT

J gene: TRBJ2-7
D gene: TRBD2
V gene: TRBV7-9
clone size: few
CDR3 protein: CASSHYIAGESEQHF
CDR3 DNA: TGTGCCAGCAGCCACTATATAGCGGGAGAGAGCGAGCAGCACTTC

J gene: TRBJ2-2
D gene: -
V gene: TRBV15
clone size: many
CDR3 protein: CATSRELDTGELFF
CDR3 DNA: TGTGCCACCAGCAGAGAACTAGACACCGGGGAGCTGTTTTTT

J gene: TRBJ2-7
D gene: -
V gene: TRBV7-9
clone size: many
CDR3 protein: CASSVAEYEQYF
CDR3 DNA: TGTGCCAGCAGTGTAGCCGAGTACGAGCAGTACTTC

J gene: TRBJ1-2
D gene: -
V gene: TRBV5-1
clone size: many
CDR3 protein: CASSLEGRDGYTF
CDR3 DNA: TGCGCCAGCAGCTTGGAGGGCAGGGATGGCTACACCTTC

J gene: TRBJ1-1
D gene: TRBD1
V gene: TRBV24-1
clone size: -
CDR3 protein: CANLWGQLNTEAFF
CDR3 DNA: TGTGCCAACTTATGGGGACAGTTGAACACTGAAGCTTTCTTT

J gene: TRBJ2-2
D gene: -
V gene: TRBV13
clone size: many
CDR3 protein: CASSSGLVGITGELFF
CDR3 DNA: TGTGCCAGCAGTTCAGGACTCGTAGGTATTACCGGGGAGCTGTTTTTT

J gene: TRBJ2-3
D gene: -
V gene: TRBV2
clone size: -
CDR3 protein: CASSLGPYTDTQYF
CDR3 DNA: TGTGCCAGCAGCCTGGGCCCTTACACAGATACGCAGTATTTT

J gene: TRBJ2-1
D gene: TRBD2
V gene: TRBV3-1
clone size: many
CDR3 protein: CASSQRTSGRVREQFF
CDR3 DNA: TGTGCCAGCAGCCAAAGGACTAGCGGGAGAGTACGTGAGCAGTTCTTC

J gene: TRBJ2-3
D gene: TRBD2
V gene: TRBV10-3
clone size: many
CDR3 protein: CAISAGGSSGRDTQYF
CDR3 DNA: TGTGCCATCAGCGCAGGTGGATCTAGCGGGAGAGATACGCAGTATTTT

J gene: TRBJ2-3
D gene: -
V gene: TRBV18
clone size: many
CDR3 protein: CASSPRRTDTQYF
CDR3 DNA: TGTGCCAGCTCACCTAGGCGCACAGATACGCAGTATTTT

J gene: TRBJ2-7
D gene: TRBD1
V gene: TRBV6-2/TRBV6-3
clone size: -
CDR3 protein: CASSYTGGWEQYF
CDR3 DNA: TGTGCCAGCAGTTACACAGGGGGCTGGGAGCAGTACTTC

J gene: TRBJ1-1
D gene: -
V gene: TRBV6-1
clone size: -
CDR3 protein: CASSEGPGMNTEAFF
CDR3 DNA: TGTGCCAGCAGTGAAGGCCCGGGCATGAACACTGAAGCTTTCTTT

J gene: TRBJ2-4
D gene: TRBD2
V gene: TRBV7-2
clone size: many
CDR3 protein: CASTTSGSDIQYF
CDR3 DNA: TGTGCCAGCACCACTAGCGGGAGTGACATTCAGTACTTC

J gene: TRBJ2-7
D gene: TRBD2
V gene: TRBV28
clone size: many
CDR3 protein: CASRPAGGDSEQYF
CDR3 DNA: TGTGCCAGCAGACCAGCGGGGGGGGATAGTGAGCAGTACTTC